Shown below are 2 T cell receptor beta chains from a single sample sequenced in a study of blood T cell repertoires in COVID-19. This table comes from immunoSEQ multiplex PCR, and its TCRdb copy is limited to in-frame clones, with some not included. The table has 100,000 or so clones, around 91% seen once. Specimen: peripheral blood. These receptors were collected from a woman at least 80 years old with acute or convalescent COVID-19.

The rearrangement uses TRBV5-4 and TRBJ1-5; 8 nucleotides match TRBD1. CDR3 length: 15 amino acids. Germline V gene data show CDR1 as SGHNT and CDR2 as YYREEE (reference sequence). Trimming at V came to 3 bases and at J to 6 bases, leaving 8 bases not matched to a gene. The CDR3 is CASSSGGGEPQPQHF. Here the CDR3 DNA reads TGTGCCAGCAGCTCAGGGGGCGGCGAGCCTCAGCCCCAGCATTTT.

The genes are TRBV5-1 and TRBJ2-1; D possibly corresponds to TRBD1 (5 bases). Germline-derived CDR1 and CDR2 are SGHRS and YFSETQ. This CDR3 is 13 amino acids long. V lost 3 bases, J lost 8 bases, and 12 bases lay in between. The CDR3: CASSSDNADEQFF. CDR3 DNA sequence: TGCGCCAGCAGCTCGGACAACGCCGATGAGCAGTTCTTC. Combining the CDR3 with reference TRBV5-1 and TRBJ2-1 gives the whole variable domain KAGVTQTPRYLIKTRGQQVTLSCSPISGHRSVSWYQQTPGQGLQFLFEYFSETQRNKGNFPGRFSGRQFSNSRSEMNVSTLELGDSALYLCASSSDNADEQFFGPGTRLTVL.